The 19 T cell receptor beta chains below all came from one sample that was sequenced in a study of blood T cell repertoires in COVID-19. Repertoires were generated with immunoSEQ multiplex PCR, while TCRdb's copy carries only in-frame clones and drops some. The sample includes 100,000 or so clones, 84% seen only once; the top ten take around 2%. The material sequenced was peripheral blood. These receptors were obtained from a man aged 70 or older with active or convalescent COVID-19.

The V gene is TRBV19, the J gene TRBJ2-2, with a tentative D call TRBD2 (7 bases). Germline V gives CDR1 LNHDA, CDR2 SQIVND (reference sequence). This CDR3 comprises 14 residues. V lost 3 bases, J lost 4 bases, and 9 bases lay in between. The CDR3 bases are TGTGCCAGTAGTATCGGGGGGCCCACCGGGGAGCTGTTTTTT. Protein: CASSIGGPTGELFF. The full variable domain, with the rest looked up from reference TRBV19 and TRBJ2-2, is DGGITQSPKYLFRKEGQNVTLSCEQNLNHDAMYWYRQDPGQGLRLIYYSQIVNDFQKGDIAEGYSVSREKKESFPLTVTSAQKNPTAFYLCASSIGGPTGELFFGEGSRLTVL.

The chain employs TRBV2 and TRBJ2-5; the D is unclear. Per the germline V gene, CDR1 is SNHLY and CDR2 is FYNNEI. The CDR3 spans 17 residues. Trimming took off 6 bases at V and 1 base at J, with 21 bases between the two ends. This CDR3 reads CASRVYVAVRFQETQYF. DNA of the CDR3: TGTGCCAGCAGGGTTTATGTGGCGGTACGCTTCCAAGAGACCCAGTACTTC.

This clone was detected a few times. The chain joins TRBV19 to TRBJ2-6; D call uncertain. Germline V lookup: CDR1 LNHDA, CDR2 SQIVND (reference sequence). The CDR3 is made up of 15 amino acids. The V gene lost 3 bases and the J gene lost 0 bases, with 6 bases spanning the gap. The CDR3 region is CASSMQRSGANVLTF. CDR3 DNA: TGTGCCAGTAGTATGCAGCGCTCTGGGGCCAACGTCCTGACTTTC.

The CDR3 coding sequence is TGCGCCAGCAGCTTGTTGGTTAGCTCTTACGAGCAGTACTTC. It translates to CASSLLVSSYEQYF. The chain links TRBV5-1 to TRBJ2-7; D is ambiguous. CDR1 is SGHRS, CDR2 YFSETQ, per germline. With 1 base removed from V and 4 bases from J, the gap between germline ends came to 12 bases. This CDR3 is built from 14 residues.

The chain links TRBV20-1 to TRBJ2-6; D might be TRBD1 (5 bases). Germline CDR1 is DFQATT and CDR2 is SNEGSKA (reference sequence). The CDR3 is made up of 12 amino acids. V was pared by 3 bases and J by 8 bases, with 8 bases between. The CDR3, as DNA: TGCAGTGCTAGTTCAGGGACCAACGTCCTGACTTTC. Its translation is CSASSGTNVLTF.

The chain uses TRBV7-9 and TRBJ2-7; 8 bases align to TRBD1. V was clipped by 4 bases and J by 5 bases; unmatched bases: 7. Germline CDR1 SEHNR, CDR2 FQNEAQ (reference sequence). This CDR3 contains 14 residues. In nucleotides, the CDR3 is TGTGCCAGCAGCTCCCGGGACAGGCAAAACGAGCAGTACTTC. Translation gives CASSSRDRQNEQYF.

This clone was seen a handful of times. V is TRBV2 and J is TRBJ1-6, with D perhaps matching TRBD1 (6 bases). Germline lookup yields CDR1 SNHLY and CDR2 FYNNEI. The CDR3 runs to 15 residues. V lost 6 bases and J lost 6, with 15 bases in between. The CDR3 is CASRGPDRTNSPLHF. The CDR3 DNA follows: TGTGCCAGCAGAGGCCCCGACAGGACTAATTCACCCCTCCACTTT.

The genes are TRBV4-2 and TRBJ2-2; no clear D gene. The CDR3 totals 15 residues. The V gene lost 0 bases and the J gene lost 1 base, with 6 bases spanning the gap. Germline CDR1 is LGHNA and CDR2 is YNFKEQ. The CDR3, as DNA: TGTGCCAGCAGCCAAGATCGACAGAACACCGGGGAGCTGTTTTTT. This translates into CASSQDRQNTGELFF.

The chain joins TRBV7-9 to TRBJ1-2, with D possibly TRBD1 on 6 matching bases. This CDR3 is 14 amino acids long. V was clipped by 6 bases and J by 2 bases, with 13 bases between them. CDR1 SEHNR and CDR2 FQNEAQ come from the germline V gene (reference sequence). CDR3 nucleotides: TGTGCCAGCAGTCTCGCCGGGACAAACTATGGCTACACCTTC. Residues: CASSLAGTNYGYTF.

This chain uses TRBV6-6 with TRBJ1-4; possibly TRBD1 for D (5 bases). The CDR3 has 16 amino acids. V was clipped by 6 bases and J by 0 bases, with 14 bases between them. Germline-derived CDR1 and CDR2 are MNHNY and SVGAGI (reference sequence). In DNA form, the CDR3 reads TGTGCCAGCAGGCCATGGGGGGGTGCAACTAATGAAAAACTGTTTTTT. It codes for CASRPWGGATNEKLFF.

The chain recombines TRBV2 with TRBJ2-3, with 8 bases matching TRBD2. CDR1 SNHLY and CDR2 FYNNEI come from the germline V gene. V lost 1 base to trimming and J lost 4 bases; unmatched junction nucleotides: 7. CDR3 length equals 16 residues. The CDR3 reads CASSEEAAGGPDTQYF. The CDR3 bases are TGTGCCAGCAGTGAAGAGGCTGCGGGGGGACCAGATACGCAGTATTTT.

The J gene is TRBJ2-1, the V gene TRBV6-6; D possibly corresponds to TRBD2 (7 bases). The CDR3 has 15 amino acids. V was shortened by 6 bases and J by 7 bases, with 19 bases between the two germline ends. CDR1 MNHNY and CDR2 SVGAGI come from the germline V gene (reference sequence). The CDR3 protein is CASRLGGGLENEQFF. The CDR3 bases are TGTGCCAGCAGGCTAGGGGGGGGGTTAGAGAATGAGCAGTTCTTC.

This chain joins TRBV6-5 and TRBJ1-1; D is ambiguous. CDR1 is MNHEY, CDR2 SVGAGI, per germline. Trimming took off 0 bases at V and 2 bases at J, with 13 bases between the two ends. This CDR3 is 16 amino acids long. CDR3 region: CASSYSIASSNTEAFF. CDR3 sequence (DNA): TGTGCCAGCAGTTACTCGATAGCCAGCAGCAACACTGAAGCTTTCTTT.

The chain has TRBV6-6 and TRBJ1-1; D remains ambiguous. Trimming took off 2 bases at V and 7 bases at J, with 8 bases between the two ends. Germline CDR1 and CDR2: MNHNY and SVGAGI (reference sequence). This CDR3 comprises 12 residues. The CDR3 reads CASSYAADEAFF. Here the CDR3 DNA reads TGTGCCAGCAGTTACGCGGCGGATGAAGCTTTCTTT.

This clone was seen only a few times. V gene TRBV5-4 combines with J gene TRBJ2-5; 7 positions match TRBD2. Germline-derived CDR1 and CDR2 are SGHNT and YYREEE (reference sequence). The junction had 6 bases not matched to a gene; V was cut back by 4 bases and J by 3 bases. The CDR3 loop spans 14 amino acids. The CDR3: CASSPRAGEETQYF. CDR3 DNA: TGTGCCAGCAGCCCCCGGGCGGGGGAAGAGACCCAGTACTTC.

This rearrangement joins TRBV3-1 (or the pseudogene TRBV3-2) to TRBJ1-5; D is uncertain. The CDR3 has 17 amino acids. The V end lost 1 base, the J end lost 2 bases, and 15 bases lay between the germline ends. Looked up from germline, CDR1 is LGHDT and CDR2 is YNNKEL (reference sequence). Written as DNA, the CDR3 is TGTGCCAGCAGCCAAGCACAGTTCCCGACGGGCAATCAGCCCCAGCATTTT. Its translation: CASSQAQFPTGNQPQHF.

This rearrangement joins TRBV9 to TRBJ1-2; 7 bases are a match to TRBD1. Germline V gene sequence: CDR1 SGDLS, CDR2 YYNGEE. This CDR3 comprises 13 residues. J gave up 4 bases and V 0 bases, and 0 bases lay outside the gene matches. The CDR3 DNA reads as TGTGCCAGCAGCGTAGAGGGGGCCTATGGCTACACCTTC. As protein: CASSVEGAYGYTF.

This chain uses TRBV7-6 with TRBJ1-1; D remains ambiguous. The CDR3 is 15 residues long. Germline CDR1 SGHVS, CDR2 FNYEAQ. V was shortened by 2 bases and J by 0 bases, with 10 bases between the two germline ends. CDR3 in amino acids: CASSLLAEMNTEAFF. For the CDR3, the DNA is TGTGCCAGCAGCTTACTAGCAGAAATGAACACTGAAGCTTTCTTT.

The chain combines TRBV12-3 or TRBV12-4 with TRBJ1-4; TRBD1 might be the D (5 bases). This CDR3 is 13 amino acids long. Trimming removed 7 bases at V and 7 bases at J, with 13 bases between. This CDR3 reads CASKWGGGEKLFF. In nucleotides, the CDR3 is TGTGCCAGCAAATGGGGGGGAGGTGAAAAACTGTTTTTT.